Each of the 12 T cell receptor beta chains below was sequenced from the same sample in a study of T cells in Graves' hyperthyroidism and ophthalmopathy. TCR beta CDR3 regions were amplified from RNA. In the first-round RT-PCR of the TCR CDR3, the HTBI primer set was used. TCRdb re-derived calls from the multiplex PCR reads in MiXCR, one entry per CDR3 protein. The profile covers over 250,000 distinct CDR3 sequences, with roughly 13% appearing a single time and 30% to 40% taken by the ten largest. The sequencing input was blood. All receptors derive from a woman between 40 and 50 years old with Graves' ophthalmopathy.

The chain employs TRBV6-1 and TRBJ2-7; 7 nucleotides match TRBD1. The CDR3 has 14 amino acids. Germline loops: CDR1 MNHNS, CDR2 SASEGT. Losses at the gene ends were 6 bases for V and 1 base for J; bases not matched to a gene: 6. CDR3 DNA sequence: TGTGCCAGCAGCTCCAGGGACAGTTCCTACGAGCAGTACTTC. As protein: CASSSRDSSYEQYF.

Many counts were recorded for this clonotype. The CDR3 protein is CASNRGTHQPQHF. CDR3 nucleotides: TGTGCCAGTAACCGCGGGACTCATCAGCCCCAGCATTTT. The rearrangement uses TRBV19 and TRBJ1-5, with D possibly being TRBD1 (5 bases). This CDR3 is built from 13 residues. V was pared by 7 bases and J by 5 bases, with 12 bases between. In germline, CDR1 is LNHDA, CDR2 SQIVND (reference sequence).

This clonotype has at least ten counts. This chain connects TRBV10-3 to TRBJ2-7; D remains unclear. CDR3 length equals 11 residues. Germline V gene data show CDR1 as ENHRY and CDR2 as SYGVKD. The germline V and J ends were trimmed by 4 bases and 6 bases, with 7 bases remaining between them. This CDR3 is CAISARGEQYF. CDR3 DNA sequence: TGTGCCATCAGTGCCCGTGGCGAGCAGTACTTC.

This clonotype occurred many times. The rearrangement links TRBV6-1 to TRBJ1-2; D perhaps matches TRBD1 (6 bases). Trimming removed 5 bases from V and 4 bases from J, with 17 bases in between. Germline V CDR1 and CDR2: MNHNS, SASEGT. The CDR3 is made up of 15 amino acids. Here the CDR3 DNA reads TGTGCCAGCAGTTTGCACCGGGACACGATCTATGGCTACACCTTC. It encodes CASSLHRDTIYGYTF.

This clonotype was seen many times. The chain combines TRBV27 with TRBJ2-7; 7 nucleotides match TRBD2. The CDR3 spans 16 residues. V lost 2 bases, J lost 3 bases, and 10 bases stayed unmatched. Per germline, CDR1 MNHEY and CDR2 SMNVEV (reference sequence). In nucleotides, the CDR3 is TGTGCCAGCAGTTTAGCCGGGGGGACTAAACACTACGAGCAGTACTTC. This codes for CASSLAGGTKHYEQYF.

Ten or more counts support this clonotype. This chain uses TRBV2 with TRBJ1-1, with 7 positions matching TRBD1. Germline-derived CDR1 and CDR2 are SNHLY and FYNNEI. J was trimmed by 4 bases and V by 7 bases; bases with no gene match: 6. This CDR3 region has 13 residues. The CDR3 spells CASTRQGPTEAFF. The DNA for the CDR3 is TGTGCCAGCACCCGACAGGGACCCACTGAAGCTTTCTTT.

This clonotype has ten or more counts. The chain recombines TRBV11-1 with TRBJ1-1; possibly TRBD1 for D (6 bases). This CDR3 region has 15 residues. The V and J ends lost 5 bases and 2 bases respectively, with 15 bases between them. Germline V gene lookup returns CDR1 SGHAT and CDR2 FQDESV (reference sequence). The CDR3 protein is CASSEAGVRNTEAFF. The CDR3 bases are TGTGCCAGCAGCGAAGCAGGGGTCCGAAACACTGAAGCTTTCTTT.

The chain links TRBV2 to TRBJ2-1; 8 bases match TRBD1. The junction had 12 bases not matched to a gene; V was cut back by 6 bases and J by 5 bases. Germline CDR1 reads SNHLY; CDR2 reads FYNNEI. The CDR3 consists of 16 residues. The DNA for the CDR3 is TGTGCCAGCAGCGGACCGGACAGGGTCCCCGACAATGAGCAGTTCTTC. Translated, it gives CASSGPDRVPDNEQFF.

At least ten counts were recorded for this clonotype. This sequence joins TRBV2 and TRBJ2-7; TRBD1 agrees at 9 bases. Unmatched junction bases numbered 4, after V lost 10 bases and J lost 3 bases. The CDR3 spans 12 residues. Germline values: CDR1 SNHLY, CDR2 FYNNEI. CDR3 sequence reads: CAILTGGYEQYF. CDR3 DNA: TGTGCCATCCTGACAGGGGGCTACGAGCAGTACTTC.

This chain connects TRBV28 to TRBJ1-2; weak D call: TRBD1 (5 bases). Germline CDR1 reads MDHEN; CDR2 reads SYDVKM. The CDR3 contains 15 residues. Trimming shortened V by 2 bases and J by 0 bases, and 10 bases separated the two germline ends. The chain's CDR3 is CASSLGTGSNYGYTF. The CDR3 DNA is TGTGCCAGCAGTTTAGGTACAGGCTCTAACTATGGCTACACCTTC.

This clonotype was detected ten times or more. The rearrangement joins TRBV11-2 to TRBJ2-5; 11 bases match TRBD2. The CDR3 extends over 15 amino acids. V was clipped by 5 bases and J by 5 bases; unmatched bases: 7. Germline CDR1 SGHAT, CDR2 FQNNGV. CDR3 sequence reads: CASSPRLAGMETQYF. The CDR3 DNA follows: TGTGCCAGCAGCCCCCGACTAGCGGGAATGGAGACCCAGTACTTC.

This clonotype was seen a few times. The gene calls are TRBV30 and TRBJ1-2; D is perhaps TRBD1 (6 bases). The CDR3 loop spans 11 amino acids. Trimming left V 2 bases short and J 8 bases short, with 9 bases between. CDR1 GTSNPN and CDR2 SVGIG come from the germline V gene (reference sequence). Here the CDR3 reads CAWSRQAGYTF. The CDR3 DNA is TGTGCCTGGAGTAGACAGGCGGGCTACACCTTC.